The source of this T cell receptor (beta chain) is a study of T cell repertoires in cytomegalovirus infection (dated by TCRdb to the late 2010s). General notes on the study: Donor HLA type was relevant to the analysis, as public TCR beta signatures indicated carriage of CMV infection together with the matching HLA type.

Based on the germline V gene (reference sequence), the CDR1 and CDR2 sequences are DFQATT and SNEGSKA. V loses 5 bases, J loses 9 bases, and the germline ends lie 20 bases apart. Including the terminal cysteine and phenylalanine, the CDR3 comprises 15 residues. Just the 45-base CDR3 DNA is kept, in frame starting at base 1. Instrument used: Illumina HiSeq 1500. Through fastp at Q25 and MiXCR, TCRdb rebuilt clones from the public reads, retaining in-frame beta chains. All rows with the same CDR3 protein become a single entry with the most common DNA and genes. The table for this sample lists around 300,000 distinct CDR3 sequences; 9.5% of them were counted only once. About 4.5% of the sample belongs to the ten largest clones. On this clonotype itself: The antigen it binds to is not known. Base qualities are missing; no much larger clone stands one base away.

The study at large found these results: In both this cohort and an independent roughly 330-donor cohort, the cumulative frequency of public TCR beta family members distinguished carriers of CMV infection plus the relevant HLA type. The ex vivo response was dominated by HLA-C-restricted CMV-specific TCR beta clonotypes, and the single most frequent clonotype in two of eight donors was supplied by these HLA-C-restricted clonotypes.

The V gene is TRBV20-1 and the J gene is TRBJ1-6, with the D gene not clear enough to name. The receptor's source is a human donor in good health (CMV status not recorded). Some clones in this sample may be carry-over from other donors' samples. Sequencing was performed on PBMCs. The DNA sequence reads TGCAGTGCTCCACCGGGCCCCCTGGGAATTTCACCCCTCCACTTT. Its translation is CSAPPGPLGISPLHF.